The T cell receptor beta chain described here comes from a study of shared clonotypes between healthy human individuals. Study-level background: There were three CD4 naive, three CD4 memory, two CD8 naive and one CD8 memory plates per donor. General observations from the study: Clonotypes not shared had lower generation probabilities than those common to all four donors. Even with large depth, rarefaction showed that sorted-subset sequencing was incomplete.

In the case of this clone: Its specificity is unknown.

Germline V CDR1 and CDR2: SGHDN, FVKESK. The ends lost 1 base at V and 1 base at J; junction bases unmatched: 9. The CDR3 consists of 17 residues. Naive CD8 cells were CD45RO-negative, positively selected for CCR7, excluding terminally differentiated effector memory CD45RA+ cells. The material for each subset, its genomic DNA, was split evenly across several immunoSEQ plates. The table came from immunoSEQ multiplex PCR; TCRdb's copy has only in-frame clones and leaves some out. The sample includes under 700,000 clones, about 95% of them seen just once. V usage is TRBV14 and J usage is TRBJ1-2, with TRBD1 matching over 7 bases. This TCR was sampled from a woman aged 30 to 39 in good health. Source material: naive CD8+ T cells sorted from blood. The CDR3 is CASSQAPGTARNYGYTF. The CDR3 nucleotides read TGTGCCAGCAGCCAAGCTCCTGGGACAGCGCGTAACTATGGCTACACCTTC.